This record covers a single T cell receptor (beta chain). This sample stems from a study of blood T cell repertoires in COVID-19. Study-level background: Samples came from the United States, Italy and Spain, spanning acute and convalescent COVID-19. The analysed material was cDNA or gDNA that came from T cells, B-cell-depleted T cells, or PBMCs.

Here immunoSEQ multiplex PCR was the method, and the copy in TCRdb shows in-frame clones only, minus some. The sample records 85,000 to 120,000 clones, 84% being singletons. Sequencing was carried out using peripheral blood. This clonotype originated in an older woman with acute or convalescent COVID-19.

CDR3 nucleotide sequence: TGTGCCAGTAGTATAGAAGGGGTTAACTACGAGCAGTACTTC. This sequence encodes CASSIEGVNYEQYF. The chain carries TRBV19 and TRBJ2-7, with TRBD1 as a possible D gene (5 bases). Germline V gives CDR1 LNHDA, CDR2 SQIVND (reference sequence). V was clipped by 0 bases and J by 3 bases, with 9 bases between them. The CDR3 is 14 residues long.